Following are 25 T cell receptor beta chains from one sample sequenced in a study of blood T cell repertoires in COVID-19. The method was immunoSEQ multiplex PCR; TCRdb's version includes in-frame clones alone and lacks a portion of them. The sample includes roughly 76,000 clones, approximately 90% of them seen just once. The sample comprised PBMCs or T cells enriched from blood (not recorded which). The receptors stem from a woman aged 45-60 years with acute COVID-19.

The chain couples TRBV28 to TRBJ2-3, with 10 bases lining up with TRBD1. Germline CDR1 MDHEN, CDR2 SYDVKM. Losses at the gene ends were 6 bases for V and 2 bases for J; bases not matched to a gene: 2. The CDR3 extends over 14 amino acids. The CDR3 region is CASRDRGSTDTQYF. The CDR3 nucleotides are TGTGCCAGCAGGGACAGGGGGTCCACAGATACGCAGTATTTT.

The chain recombines TRBV11-1 with TRBJ1-1; D might be TRBD1 (5 bases). Between the trimmed V and J ends, which lost 5 bases and 1 base, there was a span of 8 bases. The CDR3 covers 13 residues. In germline, CDR1 is SGHAT, CDR2 FQDESV (reference sequence). The CDR3, as DNA: TGTGCCAGCAGCACTGACAGGAACACTGAAGCTTTCTTT. Its translation: CASSTDRNTEAFF.

This chain joins TRBV19 and TRBJ2-1; possible D gene TRBD1, 6 bases. The CDR3 loop spans 15 amino acids. The V gene lost 9 bases and the J gene lost 5 bases, with 20 bases spanning the gap. CDR1 LNHDA and CDR2 SQIVND come from the germline V gene (reference sequence). CDR3 amino acids: CASTLRTEIDNEQFF. CDR3 sequence (DNA): TGTGCCAGCACTCTGCGGACAGAGATCGACAATGAGCAGTTCTTC.

The chain joins TRBV6-2 or TRBV6-3 to TRBJ1-1; no firm D call. Germline assignment: CDR1 MNHEY and CDR2 SVGEGT. The CDR3 is 15 amino acids. V was trimmed by 0 bases and J by 1 base, leaving 9 bases between them. The CDR3: CASSYSSWANTEAFF. The CDR3 DNA sequence: TGTGCCAGCAGTTACTCGTCGTGGGCGAACACTGAAGCTTTCTTT.

The V call is TRBV4-1, the J call TRBJ1-1; D not resolved. This CDR3 contains 13 residues. Trimming left V 0 bases short and J 4 bases short, with 6 bases between. The germline CDR1 and CDR2 sequences are MGHRA and YSYEKL. CDR3 coding DNA: TGCGCCAGCAGCCAAGATCCAGGCACTGAAGCTTTCTTT. This encodes CASSQDPGTEAFF.

This clone showed up just a few times. The chain is built from TRBV3-1 (or the pseudogene TRBV3-2) and TRBJ2-2; tentatively, D is TRBD2 (6 bases). With 4 bases removed from V and 2 bases from J, the gap between germline ends came to 11 bases. Germline-derived CDR1 and CDR2 are LGHDT and YNNKEL (reference sequence). The CDR3 loop spans 15 amino acids. The DNA of the CDR3 is TGTGCCAGCAGCCCCGGGAGATATAACACCGGGGAGCTGTTTTTT. This gives the protein CASSPGRYNTGELFF.

The chain has TRBV5-8 and TRBJ1-1; the D gene is possibly TRBD1 (6 bases). The CDR3 consists of 15 residues. Germline values: CDR1 SGHTS, CDR2 YDEGEE. Trimming removed 4 bases at V and 0 bases at J, with 13 bases between. CDR3 DNA: TGTGCCAGCAGCCAGCAGGGGTTAATGAACACTGAAGCTTTCTTT. The encoded protein is CASSQQGLMNTEAFF.

The V gene is TRBV7-9, the J gene TRBJ2-3; the match to TRBD1 covers 8 bases. With V trimmed by 5 bases and J by 5 bases, 12 bases remained unmatched. The germline gives CDR1 SEHNR, CDR2 FQNEAQ (reference sequence). This CDR3 comprises 16 residues. The CDR3 coding sequence is TGTGCCAGCAGCGGATCGAGGACAGGGTTCCAAGATACGCAGTATTTT. This sequence encodes CASSGSRTGFQDTQYF. The full variable domain, rest sourced from reference TRBV7-9 and TRBJ2-3, is DTGVSQNPRHKITKRGQNVTFRCDPISEHNRLYWYRQTLGQGPEFLTYFQNEAQLEKSRLLSDRFSAERPKGSFSTLEIQRTEQGDSAMYLCASSGSRTGFQDTQYFGPGTRLTVL.

This chain uses TRBV7-9 with TRBJ2-2; the D gene is possibly TRBD2 (5 bases). The germline gives CDR1 SEHNR, CDR2 FQNEAQ (reference sequence). This CDR3 is built from 14 residues. V lost 4 bases, J lost 7 bases, and 13 bases lay in between. The CDR3 is CASSSRGLGGELFF. The CDR3 DNA follows: TGTGCCAGCAGCTCCCGAGGGCTTGGCGGGGAGCTGTTTTTT. The full variable domain, with the rest looked up from reference TRBV7-9 and TRBJ2-2, is DTGVSQNPRHKITKRGQNVTFRCDPISEHNRLYWYRQTLGQGPEFLTYFQNEAQLEKSRLLSDRFSAERPKGSFSTLEIQRTEQGDSAMYLCASSSRGLGGELFFGEGSRLTVL.

This clone was detected only once. J is TRBJ2-1 and V is TRBV12-5, with 12 bases aligning to TRBD2. Germline V gene data show CDR1 as LGHNT and CDR2 as FRNRAP. V lost 3 bases and J lost 5; bases outside the gene matches: 11. The CDR3 runs 18 residues. CDR3 protein: CASGFGATSGSIDNEQFF. In DNA, the CDR3 is TGTGCTAGTGGTTTCGGGGCGACTAGCGGGAGTATCGACAATGAGCAGTTCTTC.

This chain uses TRBV5-1 with TRBJ1-6; 7 bases align to TRBD1. Trimming at V came to 2 bases and at J to 7 bases, leaving 0 bases not matched to a gene. The CDR3 has 13 amino acids. Germline CDR1 SGHRS, CDR2 YFSETQ. In DNA form, the CDR3 reads TGCGCCAGCAGCTTACAGGGGAATTCACCCCTCCACTTT. The encoded protein is CASSLQGNSPLHF.

This sequence joins TRBV3-1 (or the pseudogene TRBV3-2) and TRBJ2-1; no reliable D call. Trimming shortened V by 0 bases and J by 13 bases, and 7 bases separated the two germline ends. CDR3 size: 11 residues. Germline V lookup: CDR1 LGHDT, CDR2 YNNKEL (reference sequence). CDR3 nucleotides: TGTGCCAGCAGCCAAGACCGAGGTCAGTTCTTC. Its protein product is CASSQDRGQFF.

The V gene is TRBV19, the J gene TRBJ1-5; D is possibly TRBD1 (6 bases). V lost 7 bases and J 0 bases, leaving 16 bases between the germline ends. Germline CDR1 and CDR2: LNHDA and SQIVND (reference sequence). CDR3 size: 16 residues. CDR3 sequence: CASTARQENSNQPQHF. Here the CDR3 DNA reads TGTGCCAGTACCGCAAGACAGGAAAATAGCAATCAGCCCCAGCATTTT.

This sequence joins TRBV19 and TRBJ2-1; D is perhaps TRBD2 (6 bases). This CDR3 is built from 16 residues. Germline CDR1 LNHDA, CDR2 SQIVND (reference sequence). V lost 3 bases and J lost 8, with 20 bases in between. CDR3: CASSMQAGGSGDEQFF. CDR3 sequence (DNA): TGTGCCAGTAGTATGCAGGCAGGTGGGTCGGGGGATGAGCAGTTCTTC.

This rearrangement joins TRBV5-8 to TRBJ2-5; TRBD2 is a possible D gene (6 bases). Germline V lookup: CDR1 SGHTS, CDR2 YDEGEE. CDR3 length: 15 residues. Deletions cut 2 bases from V and 1 base from J, with 12 bases between. The CDR3 nucleotides are TGTGCCAGCAGCTTATTGGGAGGAGGCCAAGAGACCCAGTACTTC. It codes for CASSLLGGGQETQYF.

The gene calls are TRBV4-3 and TRBJ2-5, with D perhaps TRBD2 (6 bases). CDR1 and CDR2 from the germline V gene are LGHNA and YSLEER. The CDR3 runs to 14 residues. The germline V and J ends were trimmed by 0 bases and 4 bases, with 9 bases remaining between them. The CDR3 loop is CASSQDTSRETQYF. The CDR3 DNA reads as TGCGCCAGCAGCCAAGATACTAGCAGAGAGACCCAGTACTTC.

The chain combines TRBV5-1 with TRBJ2-2; a possible D gene is TRBD1 (5 bases). CDR1 is SGHRS and CDR2 is YFSETQ in the germline V gene. The CDR3 consists of 15 residues. Trimming removed 5 bases from V and 0 bases from J, with 11 bases in between. CDR3 loop: CASSDGHTNTGELFF. In DNA form, the CDR3 reads TGCGCCAGCAGTGATGGACACACGAACACCGGGGAGCTGTTTTTT.

V gene TRBV19 combines with J gene TRBJ2-3, with D perhaps TRBD1 (6 bases). The germline V and J ends were trimmed by 3 bases and 15 bases, with 16 bases remaining between them. From germline, CDR1 is LNHDA and CDR2 SQIVND (reference sequence). CDR3 size: 12 residues. The CDR3 coding sequence is TGTGCCAGTAGTATTATAACAGGGCAACAATATTTT. This encodes CASSIITGQQYF. The full variable domain, with the rest looked up from reference TRBV19 and TRBJ2-3, is DGGITQSPKYLFRKEGQNVTLSCEQNLNHDAMYWYRQDPGQGLRLIYYSQIVNDFQKGDIAEGYSVSREKKESFPLTVTSAQKNPTAFYLCASSIITGQQYFGPGTRLTVL.

The genes are TRBV30 and TRBJ1-2; D is undetermined. The CDR3 totals 11 residues. CDR1 GTSNPN and CDR2 SVGIG come from the germline V gene (reference sequence). Trimming took 4 bases from V and 8 from J, leaving 11 bases between them. CDR3 region: CAWTGMGGYTF. CDR3 bases: TGTGCCTGGACGGGGATGGGCGGCTACACCTTC.

The V gene is TRBV25-1, the J gene TRBJ2-3; 8 nucleotides agree with TRBD1. V lost 6 bases to trimming and J lost 5 bases; unmatched junction nucleotides: 7. CDR3 size: 14 residues. Germline assignment: CDR1 MGHDK and CDR2 SYGVNS. The CDR3 DNA sequence: TGTGCCAGCAGGAACGACAGGGGTGGAGATACGCAGTATTTT. Translated: CASRNDRGGDTQYF.

The chain couples TRBV5-6 to TRBJ1-3; 9 bases fit TRBD1. In germline, CDR1 is SGHDT, CDR2 YYEEEE. The CDR3 runs 16 residues. With V trimmed by 3 bases and J by 3 bases, 7 bases remained unmatched. The CDR3 coding sequence is TGTGCCAGCAGCTGGTCGGGACAGGGCTTTGGAAACACCATATATTTT. It translates to CASSWSGQGFGNTIYF.

The chain carries TRBV7-2 and TRBJ1-2, with 9 bases identical to TRBD1. V lost 4 bases, J lost 12 bases, and 9 bases stayed unmatched. The V gene's germline CDR1 is SGHTA and CDR2 FQGNSA. This CDR3 comprises 13 residues. For the CDR3, the DNA is TGTGCCAGCAGCTCCCGACAGGGGGGAGGGCACACCTTC. This translates into CASSSRQGGGHTF.

The V gene is TRBV19, the J gene TRBJ2-7, with a weak D call TRBD1 (5 bases). Per the germline V gene, CDR1 is LNHDA and CDR2 is SQIVND (reference sequence). CDR3 length equals 15 residues. V was pared by 5 bases and J by 4 bases, with 18 bases between. As DNA, the CDR3 is TGTGCCAGTAGTGCGAGTTCAGGGATTTCATACGAGCAGTACTTC. Its translation: CASSASSGISYEQYF. Full variable domain (outside the CDR3, taken from reference TRBV19 and TRBJ2-7): DGGITQSPKYLFRKEGQNVTLSCEQNLNHDAMYWYRQDPGQGLRLIYYSQIVNDFQKGDIAEGYSVSREKKESFPLTVTSAQKNPTAFYLCASSASSGISYEQYFGPGTRLTVT.

This chain uses TRBV7-9 with TRBJ1-4, with 8 bases identical to TRBD1. J lost 7 bases, V lost 5 bases, and 21 bases had no gene match. This CDR3 has 19 residues. Per germline, CDR1 SEHNR and CDR2 FQNEAQ (reference sequence). The CDR3 DNA reads TGTGCCAGCAGCCCCCCACCCGGGGCAGGGGGCCTTTTTAGTGAAAAACTGTTTTTT. Protein: CASSPPPGAGGLFSEKLFF.

The chain employs TRBV14 and TRBJ2-7, with 11 nucleotides matching TRBD2. V shed 4 bases, J shed 0 bases, and the junction held 8 bases outside the gene matches. Germline loops: CDR1 SGHDN, CDR2 FVKESK. The CDR3 is made up of 17 amino acids. The CDR3 loop is CASSPRTSGRSSYEQYF. The CDR3 DNA sequence: TGTGCCAGCAGCCCCCGGACTAGCGGGCGTAGCTCCTACGAGCAGTACTTC.